A selection of T cell receptor beta chains follows, all from one sample in a study of shared clonotypes between healthy human individuals. Assay used: immunoSEQ multiplex PCR; TCRdb lists only in-frame clones, some missing. The profile shows around 700,000 clones, roughly 73% of them singletons. Sequenced sample: memory CD4+ T cells sorted from blood. The receptor set was obtained from a woman in her 30s in good health. Each CDR3 is given with its conserved first and last residue. The D gene is left open where the match is weak. The size field is filled for only some rows; it gives once, few, many or a size class.

NA	14	TRBV5-1	TRBD1	TRBJ1-1	CASLAGTGNTEAFF	TGCGCCAGCCTGGCCGGGACAGGGAACACTGAAGCTTTCTTT
NA	15	TRBV5-6	NA	TRBJ1-1	CASSSLQGFHTEAFF	TGTGCCAGCAGCTCACTACAGGGTTTCCACACTGAAGCTTTCTTT
NA	15	TRBV2	TRBD2	TRBJ2-1	CASSIRLAGDNEQFF	TGTGCCAGCAGTATTCGACTAGCGGGAGACAATGAGCAGTTCTTC
once	15	TRBV18	NA	TRBJ1-1	CASSPDTRQRTEAFF	TGTGCCAGCTCACCGGACACGCGGCAACGGACTGAAGCTTTCTTT
NA	16	TRBV9	NA	TRBJ2-1	CASSVAVRDAYNEQFF	TGTGCCAGCAGCGTAGCTGTGAGGGACGCTTACAATGAGCAGTTCTTC
NA	15	TRBV18	NA	TRBJ1-1	CASSPQGQLDTEAFF	TGTGCCAGCTCACCACAAGGGCAGCTTGACACTGAAGCTTTCTTT
NA	16	TRBV19	NA	TRBJ1-2	CASTARGVTRNYGYTF	TGTGCCAGTACCGCCCGCGGGGTGACAAGGAACTATGGCTACACCTTC
NA	15	TRBV6-1	NA	TRBJ1-3	CASSAVRGDENTIYF	TGTGCCAGCAGTGCCGTCCGAGGGGATGAAAACACCATATATTTT
NA	13	TRBV29-1	NA	TRBJ2-6	CSVAGQGANVLTF	TGCAGCGTTGCAGGACAGGGGGCCAACGTCCTGACTTTC
NA	16	TRBV2	TRBD1	TRBJ1-5	CASREQGAVGNQPQHF	TGTGCCAGCAGGGAACAGGGGGCGGTTGGAAATCAGCCCCAGCATTTT
NA	14	TRBV28	TRBD1	TRBJ1-2	CASSPGTGLYGYTF	TGTGCCAGCAGTCCCGGGACAGGGCTCTATGGCTACACCTTC
NA	15	TRBV6-1	TRBD1	TRBJ2-5	CASSEGADRVETQYF	TGTGCCAGCAGTGAAGGGGCGGACAGGGTAGAGACCCAGTACTTC
NA	15	TRBV6-5	TRBD2	TRBJ2-7	CASSYAGLGTYEQYF	TGTGCCAGCAGTTACGCGGGACTAGGAACCTACGAGCAGTACTTC
NA	13	TRBV27	NA	TRBJ2-4	CASSPGRENIQYF	TGTGCCAGCAGTCCCGGACGAGAAAACATTCAGTACTTC
many	15	TRBV11-2	NA	TRBJ2-7	CASSIPGSQSYEQYF	TGTGCCAGCAGCATTCCTGGGTCGCAATCCTACGAGCAGTACTTC
NA	15	TRBV9	TRBD2	TRBJ2-7	CASSPERDPSYEQYF	TGTGCCAGCAGCCCAGAGCGGGATCCCTCCTACGAGCAGTACTTC
few	12	TRBV4-1	NA	TRBJ1-1	CASSLNGAEAFF	TGCGCCAGCAGCCTGAACGGTGCTGAAGCTTTCTTT
NA	14	TRBV5-1	TRBD1	TRBJ2-7	CASSYGTGSYEQYF	TGCGCCAGCAGCTACGGGACAGGCTCCTACGAGCAGTACTTC
NA	12	TRBV6-5	TRBD1	TRBJ1-2	CASGDRLYGYTF	TGTGCCAGCGGGGACAGGCTATATGGCTACACCTTC
few	14	TRBV10-1	NA	TRBJ2-2	CASSEVQGLGELFF	TGCGCCAGCAGTGAAGTACAGGGTCTCGGGGAGCTGTTTTTT
NA	14	TRBV6-1	TRBD2	TRBJ2-7	CATLFKGGYYEQYF	TGTGCCACCCTATTTAAGGGAGGGTACTACGAGCAGTACTTC
NA	13	TRBV7-6	TRBD2	TRBJ2-1	CASSARGGNEQFF	TGTGCCAGCAGCGCCCGCGGGGGTAATGAGCAGTTCTTC
NA	15	TRBV2	TRBD1	TRBJ1-5	CASSWDRSSNQPQHF	TGTGCCAGCAGTTGGGACAGATCGAGCAATCAGCCCCAGCATTTT
NA	15	TRBV6-1	NA	TRBJ1-2	CASSEAGSRYYGYTF	TGTGCCAGCAGTGAAGCAGGCTCCAGATACTATGGCTACACCTTC
NA	13	TRBV19	NA	TRBJ2-7	CASSQGNSYEQYF	TGTGCCAGTAGTCAGGGGAACTCCTACGAGCAGTACTTC
NA	13	TRBV30	TRBD2	TRBJ2-7	CAWKIAGGYEQYF	TGTGCCTGGAAAATCGCGGGAGGGTACGAGCAGTACTTC
NA	14	TRBV27	TRBD2	TRBJ2-5	CASNGGRAWETQYF	TGTGCCAGCAACGGCGGGAGGGCCTGGGAGACCCAGTACTTC
NA	13	TRBV28	NA	TRBJ2-1	CASSLPREHEQFF	TGTGCCAGCAGTCTACCCAGGGAACATGAGCAGTTCTTC
NA	13	TRBV6-6	TRBD1	TRBJ2-7	CASRTGGAYEQYF	TGTGCCAGTAGGACAGGGGGGGCCTACGAGCAGTACTTC
NA	18	TRBV2	TRBD2	TRBJ2-3	CASSDPPTSGGSTDTQYF	TGTGCCAGCAGTGATCCGCCGACTAGCGGAGGTAGCACAGATACGCAGTATTTT
NA	14	TRBV28	NA	TRBJ2-2	CASSSGWVSGELFF	TGTGCCAGCAGTTCGGGGTGGGTCTCCGGGGAGCTGTTTTTT
NA	13	TRBV11-2	NA	TRBJ2-5	CASSLSQQETQYF	TGTGCCAGCAGCTTGAGCCAACAAGAGACCCAGTACTTC
once	17	TRBV14	NA	TRBJ2-1	CASSQDRVSAWYNEQFF	TGTGCCAGCAGCCAAGATCGGGTGTCAGCATGGTACAATGAGCAGTTCTTC
once	14	TRBV9	TRBD1	TRBJ1-4	CASSAQGRGEKLFF	TGTGCCAGCAGCGCACAGGGGAGGGGTGAAAAACTGTTTTTT
few	15	TRBV19	NA	TRBJ2-2	CASDTRAQGTGELFF	TGTGCCAGTGACACCCGGGCCCAGGGGACCGGGGAGCTGTTTTTT
NA	15	TRBV5-1	TRBD1	TRBJ1-4	CASSVQGTENEKLFF	TGCGCCAGCAGCGTTCAGGGGACAGAGAATGAAAAACTGTTTTTT
few	13	TRBV7-2	NA	TRBJ1-2	CASSLGGGWAYTF	TGTGCCAGCAGCTTAGGGGGCGGCTGGGCCTACACCTTC